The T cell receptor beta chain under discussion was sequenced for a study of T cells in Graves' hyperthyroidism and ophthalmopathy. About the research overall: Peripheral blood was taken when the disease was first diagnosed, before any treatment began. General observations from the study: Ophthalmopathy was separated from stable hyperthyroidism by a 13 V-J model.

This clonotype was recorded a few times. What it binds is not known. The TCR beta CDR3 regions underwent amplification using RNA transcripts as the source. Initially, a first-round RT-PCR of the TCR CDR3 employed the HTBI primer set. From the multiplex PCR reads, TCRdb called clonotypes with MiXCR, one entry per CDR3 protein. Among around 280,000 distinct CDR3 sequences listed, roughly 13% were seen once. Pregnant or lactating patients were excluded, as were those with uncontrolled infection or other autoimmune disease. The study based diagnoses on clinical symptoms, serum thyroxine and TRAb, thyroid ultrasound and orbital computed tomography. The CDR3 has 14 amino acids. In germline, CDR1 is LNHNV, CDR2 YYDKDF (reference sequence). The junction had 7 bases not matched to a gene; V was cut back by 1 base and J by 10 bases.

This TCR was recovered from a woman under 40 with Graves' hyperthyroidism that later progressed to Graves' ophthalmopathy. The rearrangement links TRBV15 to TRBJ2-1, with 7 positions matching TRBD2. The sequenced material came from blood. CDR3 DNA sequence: TGTGCCACCAGCAGAGGCGGGAGTCTAAGCGAGCAGTTCTTC. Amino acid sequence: CATSRGGSLSEQFF.